This T cell receptor (beta chain) was retrieved from a study of blood T cells in healthy people across ages. Donors gave approximately 9.9 milliliters of peripheral blood apiece. Isolating PBMCs gave at least 6 million of these cells per sample. Trimming took 2 bases from V and 13 from J, leaving 11 bases between them. The CDR3 extends over 12 amino acids. Primed by a sample-barcoded 5' primer and a J-beta primer mix, a second PCR proceeded for roughly 7 to 11 cycles. MiXCR, run by TCRdb on the 5' RACE reads, gives a single entry per CDR3 protein. This sample has 750,000 to 1,000,000 distinct CDR3 sequences, with 25% to 30% found just once. This sample was also put to use in a study of T cells of mothers and their children. This second report adds: Per child, 2.5 million to 3 million TCR beta CDR3 reads were obtained, against over 10 million per mother. Researchers report slightly higher, though non-significant, overlap in related mother-child pairs than in unrelated pairs.

The chain combines TRBV12-3 or TRBV12-4 with TRBJ1-4; the D is unclear. The source of this sequence is a woman between 35 and 50 years old in good health. The specimen was blood. CDR3 residues: CASSLWSARLFF. The CDR3 nucleotides are TGTGCCAGCAGTTTATGGTCGGCTCGACTGTTTTTT.